The clone carrying this T cell receptor (beta chain) was picked up a small number of times. Repertoires were generated with immunoSEQ multiplex PCR, while TCRdb's copy carries only in-frame clones and drops some. The sample has more than 200,000 clones; 86% are singletons. The data are from a study of blood T cell repertoires in COVID-19. V lost 6 bases and J lost 7, with 15 bases in between. The germline V gene encodes CDR1 MNHEY and CDR2 SVGAGI. There are 13 residues in the CDR3. The clonotype comes from a man aged 25 to 45 with active or convalescent COVID-19. Sequenced: peripheral blood. The chain links TRBV6-5 to TRBJ1-2, with D maybe TRBD1 (5 bases). The CDR3 reads CASSPAGDRGYTF. In nucleotides, the CDR3 is TGTGCCAGCAGCCCCGCGGGGGATCGTGGCTACACCTTC.